Given below is one TCR beta chain in context. Its cognate antigen is unknown. This specimen comes from a study of regulatory T cells in long-lasting Graves disease. Study summary: Over 5 years of antithyroid drugs plus positive TSH receptor antibodies defined persistent Graves' disease. Points from the study as a whole: The TCR repertoire of persistent Graves' patients was less diverse than that of newly diagnosed ones.

Germline lookup yields CDR1 LNHDA and CDR2 SQIVND (reference sequence). V was pared by 4 bases and J by 6 bases, with 6 bases of the junction left unmatched. CDR3 length: 16 amino acids. Combining iRepertoire HTBI primers with Arm-PCR of CDR3 regions, the authors built TCR beta libraries. TCRdb independently ran MiXCR on the multiplex PCR reads; one entry per CDR3 protein. This table has 500,000 to 700,000 distinct CDR3 sequences, around 30% appearing once. Indicated time point: persistent/refractory GD, antithyroid drugs over 5 years with positive TRAb. The TCR library was prepared using RNA isolated from PBMCs.

The clonotype comes from a female donor with Graves disease. The sample consisted of peripheral blood mononuclear cells (PBMCs), taken when the disease was refractory, from a patient treated with antithyroid drugs. V and J are TRBV19 and TRBJ2-1; 13 bases match TRBD2. CDR3 in DNA: TGTGCCAGTAGTACCTGGACTAGCGGGAGTCCCAATGAGCAGTTCTTC. The encoded protein is CASSTWTSGSPNEQFF.